This TCR beta chain was retrieved from a study of neurological immune-mediated disorders (dated by TCRdb to the late 2010s). Background on the whole study: Using UMI-based sequencing, the study compared peripheral blood TCR-beta repertoires from patients with HTLV-I-associated myelopathy (HAM/TSP), patients with multiple sclerosis, and healthy controls. The 95 to 110 TCR-beta libraries covered PBMC samples along with longitudinal samples, technical triplicates, and paired sorted CD4+ and CD8+ T-cell subsets. The cohort comprised 68 subjects: some 14 HAM/TSP patients, approximately 34 multiple sclerosis patients and about 20 healthy controls. Findings and caveats that apply to the study as a whole: TCR clonal expansion was greatest in HAM/TSP patients and smallest in MS patients, who ranked below even healthy controls. Across subjects, expanded clones never shared an identical CDR3 amino acid sequence, which suggests that the TCR-beta repertoires in every group were private.

For the sorted-subset TCR libraries, the starting material was over 800,000 sorted CD4+ or CD8+ T cells. Peripheral blood was subjected to Ficoll-Hypaque density gradient centrifugation to isolate PBMCs, which were then cryopreserved in liquid nitrogen. Paired sorted CD4+ and CD8+ subsets came from healthy controls, HAM/TSP patients and MS patients. cDNA was synthesized by template-switch 5'RACE using a primer carrying a 10-nucleotide random unique molecular identifier by which each TCR transcript was tagged. Each sequencing run produced over 200 million TCR-beta sequences covering 15-18 subjects. The RNeasy kit was used to extract total RNA. The KAPA Real-time Library Amplification kit was used to amplify TCR-beta VDJ regions with primers targeting the TCR constant region and the 5'RACE anchor. Sample indexes and Illumina adaptors were added in a first PCR, after which library yield was increased in a second PCR. After Ampure bead purification, the roughly 650 bp TCR product was size-selected on a 2% E-gel SizeSelection system. Before pooling, library quality was checked on a Bioanalyzer, concentration was measured with Qubit, and libraries were quantified with the Kapa Library Quantification kit. Paired-end 2 x 150 bp sequencing of the libraries was performed on an Illumina HiSeq 2500. To increase sequence diversity, about 25-31% phiX was spiked into each library pool. Per the source publication's procedure: The UMI-based MiGEC pipeline processed quality-filtered reads and removed over 80% of raw TCR sequences during error correction. IMGT germline references were used for alignment of VDJ genes, and clonotypes were defined by a unique CDR3 amino acid sequence together with V-J genes. Clonal expansion, Shannon diversity, and CDR3 relatedness (CalcPairwiseDistances, ClusterSamples) were evaluated with VDJtools, and phylogenetic trees were built with CLCbio workbench. Clones with at least 8 unique UMIs were defined as expanded, with this threshold being based on coefficient-of-variation modelling across technical triplicates. TCRdb reanalyzed the raw reads on its own, using fastp at Q25 for trimming and MiXCR for clone calling, and kept in-frame beta chains. Records with the same CDR3 protein are collapsed into one entry carrying the most frequent genes and DNA. The V and J calls and clone size come from TCRdb's table, not from the authors' own analysis. A total of roughly 20,000 distinct CDR3 sequences appear in this sample, approximately 15% of them only once. The ten largest clonotypes hold 7.8% of the sample.

The germline V gene gives CDR1 as SGHDN and CDR2 as FVKESK. The junction shows trimming of 3 bases on V and 0 bases on J, and the gene matches do not reach 4 bases of it. The CDR3 contains 16 residues, cysteine and phenylalanine counted. Only the CDR3 DNA stays, 48 bases, in frame from base 1. This clonotype was found many times. The target of this receptor is not known. Qualities for individual bases were not recorded, and no much larger clone is one base off. The sequence was obtained from a woman aged 55-69 years with HTLV-1-associated myelopathy (HAM/TSP). The specimen sequenced was CD4+ T cells from blood. Recombination linked TRBV14 to TRBJ2-2; 7 of the junction bases match TRBD2. The CDR3 region has the sequence CASSHLRGANTGELFF. The DNA sequence is TGTGCCAGCAGCCACCTTCGGGGGGCGAACACCGGGGAGCTGTTTTTT.